A selection of T cell receptor beta chains follows, all from one sample in a study of siplizumab effects on memory and regulatory T cells. This table comes from immunoSEQ multiplex PCR, and its TCRdb copy is limited to in-frame clones, with some not included. The sample includes 100,000 or so clones, approximately 94% of them seen just once. Sequencing was carried out using CD4+ T cells sorted from blood. Source of these receptors: a human donor in good health. The CDR3 runs from the conserved cysteine through the conserved F or W. Fields, in order: D gene, V gene, J gene, clone size, CDR3 protein, CDR3 DNA. A D gene is named only where the DNA matches it firmly. Clone size is given for some rows only: seen once, a few or many times, or a class if the clone is expanded.

>-|TRBV2|TRBJ1-5|-
CASRASWSNQPRHF
TGTGCCAGCAGAGCCAGTTGGTCCAATCAGCCCCGGCATTTT
>-|TRBV11-2|TRBJ2-7|-
CASSRLRGANYEQYF
TGTGCCAGCAGCAGGCTCAGGGGAGCTAATTACGAGCAGTACTTC
>-|TRBV11-2|TRBJ1-1|-
CASSLDLDTEAFF
TGTGCCAGCAGCTTAGATCTCGACACTGAAGCTTTCTTT
>-|TRBV19|TRBJ1-5|-
CASSIVRGNQPQHF
TGTGCCAGTAGTATAGTACGAGGGAATCAGCCCCAGCATTTT
>-|TRBV6-5|TRBJ1-2|-
CASSYAQGRYGYTF
TGTGCCAGCAGTTACGCCCAGGGAAGGTATGGCTACACCTTC
>-|TRBV2|TRBJ1-6|few
CASSEVSGINSPLHF
TGTGCCAGCAGTGAAGTCTCAGGGATTAATTCACCCCTCCACTTT
>TRBD1|TRBV18|TRBJ1-2|-
CASSLRDSYGYTF
TGTGCCAGCTCACTCCGGGACAGCTATGGCTACACCTTC
>-|TRBV15|TRBJ1-1|-
CATSSGTANTEAFF
TGTGCCACCAGCAGCGGGACGGCGAACACTGAAGCTTTCTTT
>TRBD2|TRBV9|TRBJ2-1|-
CASSTGLAYNEQFF
TGTGCCAGCAGCACGGGACTAGCCTACAATGAGCAGTTCTTC
>TRBD1|TRBV7-8|TRBJ2-7|-
CASSPRRTGYEQYF
TGTGCCAGCAGCCCCCGCAGGACAGGCTACGAGCAGTACTTC
>TRBD1|TRBV7-6|TRBJ1-2|-
CASSLGQGANYGYTF
TGTGCCAGCAGCTTAGGACAGGGCGCTAACTATGGCTACACCTTC
>TRBD1|TRBV30|TRBJ2-1|-
CAWSPPDRGSPQQFF
TGTGCCTGGAGCCCCCCGGACAGGGGTTCGCCTCAGCAGTTCTTC
>-|TRBV10-3|TRBJ1-1|-
CAPYPRAPENTEAFF
TGTGCCCCTTACCCCAGGGCCCCGGAGAACACTGAAGCTTTCTTT
>-|TRBV10-1|TRBJ2-7|-
CASSALTWTVSYEQYF
TGCGCCAGCAGTGCCCTGACCTGGACAGTCTCCTACGAGCAGTACTTC
>-|TRBV7-9|TRBJ2-1|-
CASSLRVARGNEQFF
TGTGCCAGCAGCTTAAGGGTAGCTCGGGGTAATGAGCAGTTCTTC
>-|TRBV4-1|TRBJ1-5|-
CASSQAGSNQPQHF
TGCGCCAGCAGCCAAGCAGGGAGCAATCAGCCCCAGCATTTT
>-|TRBV7-8|TRBJ2-3|-
CASSSNGRPLTDTQYF
TGTGCCAGCAGCTCTAACGGACGGCCCCTCACAGATACGCAGTATTTT
>TRBD1|TRBV5-1|TRBJ2-1|-
CASSTGQGSEQFF
TGCGCCAGCAGCACCGGACAGGGTAGTGAGCAGTTCTTC
>TRBD1|TRBV6-6|TRBJ1-2|-
CASREDRVGGYTF
TGTGCCAGCAGGGAGGACAGGGTGGGAGGCTACACCTTC
>TRBD1|TRBV6-1|TRBJ1-6|-
CASSDRQGNSPLHF
TGTGCCAGCAGTGATCGACAGGGTAATTCACCCCTCCACTTT
>TRBD1|TRBV5-1|TRBJ1-1|-
CASSPGQGRSFF
TGCGCCAGCAGCCCGGGACAGGGTCGATCTTTCTTT